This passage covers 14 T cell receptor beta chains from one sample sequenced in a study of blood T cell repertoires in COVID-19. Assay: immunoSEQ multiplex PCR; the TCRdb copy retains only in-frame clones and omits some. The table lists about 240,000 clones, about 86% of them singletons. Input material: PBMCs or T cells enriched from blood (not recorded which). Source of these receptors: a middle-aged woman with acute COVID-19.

The CDR3 sequence: CASRGAAGGRYNEQFF. CDR3 coding DNA: TGTGCCAGCAGAGGGGCAGCGGGAGGTCGATACAATGAGCAGTTCTTC. This chain joins TRBV28 and TRBJ2-1; 9 nucleotides align to TRBD2. CDR3 size: 16 residues. Germline V gene sequence: CDR1 MDHEN, CDR2 SYDVKM. Trimming took 6 bases from V and 4 from J; bases not matched to a gene: 10.

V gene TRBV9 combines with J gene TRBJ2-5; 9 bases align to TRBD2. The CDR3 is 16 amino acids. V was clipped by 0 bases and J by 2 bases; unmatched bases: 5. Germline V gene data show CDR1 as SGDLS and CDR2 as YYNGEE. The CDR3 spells CASSVATSGLQETQYF. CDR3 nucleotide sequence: TGTGCCAGCAGCGTAGCGACTAGCGGACTACAAGAGACCCAGTACTTC.

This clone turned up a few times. As DNA, the CDR3 is TGTGCCAGCAGCCCAACAGGGGACTCTGGAAACACCATATATTTT. It yields the protein CASSPTGDSGNTIYF. The chain uses TRBV5-5 and TRBJ1-3, with TRBD1 identical over 7 bases. The CDR3 length is 15 residues. Losses at the gene ends were 4 bases for V and 0 bases for J; bases not matched to a gene: 4. CDR1 and CDR2 (germline): SGHKS, YYEKEE (reference sequence).

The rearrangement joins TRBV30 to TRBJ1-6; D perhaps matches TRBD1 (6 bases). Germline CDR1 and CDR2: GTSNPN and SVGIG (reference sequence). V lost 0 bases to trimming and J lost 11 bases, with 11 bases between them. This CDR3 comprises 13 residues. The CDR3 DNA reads TGTGCCTGGAGTGTACAGGGTTTCGCACCCCTCCACTTT. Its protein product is CAWSVQGFAPLHF.

CDR3 sequence: CASSQEESGDSYNSPLHF. The CDR3 DNA reads as TGCGCCAGCAGCCAGGAAGAATCGGGGGACTCCTATAATTCACCCCTCCACTTT. The chain has TRBV4-1 and TRBJ1-6; weak D call: TRBD1 (5 bases). Germline lookup yields CDR1 MGHRA and CDR2 YSYEKL. CDR3 length: 18 amino acids. The ends were cut back, 3 bases at V and 0 bases at J, with 15 bases in the middle.

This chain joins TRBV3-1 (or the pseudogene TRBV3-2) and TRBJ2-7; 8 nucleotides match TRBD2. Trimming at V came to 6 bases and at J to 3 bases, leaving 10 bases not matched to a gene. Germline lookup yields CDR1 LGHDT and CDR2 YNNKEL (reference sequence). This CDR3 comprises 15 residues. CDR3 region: CASSPLAAVNYEQYF. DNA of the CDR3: TGTGCCAGCAGTCCACTAGCGGCCGTAAACTACGAGCAGTACTTC.

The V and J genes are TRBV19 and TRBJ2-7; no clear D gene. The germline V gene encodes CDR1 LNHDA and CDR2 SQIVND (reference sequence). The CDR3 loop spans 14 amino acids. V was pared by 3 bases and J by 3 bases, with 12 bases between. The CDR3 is CASSIAGRFYEQYF. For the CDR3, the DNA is TGTGCCAGTAGTATTGCCGGTAGATTCTACGAGCAGTACTTC.

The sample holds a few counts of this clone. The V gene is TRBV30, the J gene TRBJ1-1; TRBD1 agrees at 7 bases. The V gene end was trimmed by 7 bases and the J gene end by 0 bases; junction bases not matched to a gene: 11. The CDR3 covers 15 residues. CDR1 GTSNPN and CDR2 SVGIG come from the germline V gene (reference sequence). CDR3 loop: CASLTGEFMNTEAFF. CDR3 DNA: TGTGCCTCACTCACAGGGGAATTCATGAACACTGAAGCTTTCTTT.

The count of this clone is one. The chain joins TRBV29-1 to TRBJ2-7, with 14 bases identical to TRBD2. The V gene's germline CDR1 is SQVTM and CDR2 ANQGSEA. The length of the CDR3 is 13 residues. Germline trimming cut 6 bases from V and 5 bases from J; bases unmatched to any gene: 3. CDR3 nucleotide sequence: TGCAGCGTAGGGACTAGCGGGAGACACGAGCAGTACTTC. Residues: CSVGTSGRHEQYF.

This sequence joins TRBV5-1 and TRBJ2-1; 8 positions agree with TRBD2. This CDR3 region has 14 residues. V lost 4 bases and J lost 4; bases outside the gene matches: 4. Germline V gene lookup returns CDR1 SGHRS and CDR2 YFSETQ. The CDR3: CASSEGLEYNEQFF. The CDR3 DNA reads TGCGCCAGCAGCGAGGGACTAGAATACAATGAGCAGTTCTTC.

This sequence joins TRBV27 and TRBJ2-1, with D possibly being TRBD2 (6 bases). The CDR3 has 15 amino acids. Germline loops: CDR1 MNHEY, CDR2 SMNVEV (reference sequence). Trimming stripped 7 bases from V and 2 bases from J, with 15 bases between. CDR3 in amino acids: CASKQSDYTYNEQFF. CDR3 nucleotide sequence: TGTGCCAGCAAGCAGTCGGACTATACCTACAATGAGCAGTTCTTC.

CDR3 in amino acids: CASSSSSAWETQYF. CDR3 DNA: TGTGCCAGTAGTTCCTCTAGTGCGTGGGAGACCCAGTACTTC. The chain is built from TRBV19 and TRBJ2-5; the D is unclear. CDR3 length equals 14 residues. Germline V lookup: CDR1 LNHDA, CDR2 SQIVND (reference sequence). V shed 5 bases and J shed 5 bases, with 15 bases lying between them.

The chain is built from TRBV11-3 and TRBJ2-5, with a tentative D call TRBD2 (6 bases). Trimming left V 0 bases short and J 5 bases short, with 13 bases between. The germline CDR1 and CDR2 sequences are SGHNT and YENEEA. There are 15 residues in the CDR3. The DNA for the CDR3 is TGTGCCAGCAGCTTAGATCTTACGGGGGAGGAGACCCAGTACTTC. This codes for CASSLDLTGEETQYF.

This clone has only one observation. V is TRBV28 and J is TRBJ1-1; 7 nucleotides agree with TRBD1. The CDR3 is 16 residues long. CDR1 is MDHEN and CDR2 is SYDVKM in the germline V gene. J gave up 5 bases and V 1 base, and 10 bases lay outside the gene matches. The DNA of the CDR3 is TGTGCCAGCAGTTTATTAACACAGGGGAGGCGGACTGAAGCTTTCTTT. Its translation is CASSLLTQGRRTEAFF.